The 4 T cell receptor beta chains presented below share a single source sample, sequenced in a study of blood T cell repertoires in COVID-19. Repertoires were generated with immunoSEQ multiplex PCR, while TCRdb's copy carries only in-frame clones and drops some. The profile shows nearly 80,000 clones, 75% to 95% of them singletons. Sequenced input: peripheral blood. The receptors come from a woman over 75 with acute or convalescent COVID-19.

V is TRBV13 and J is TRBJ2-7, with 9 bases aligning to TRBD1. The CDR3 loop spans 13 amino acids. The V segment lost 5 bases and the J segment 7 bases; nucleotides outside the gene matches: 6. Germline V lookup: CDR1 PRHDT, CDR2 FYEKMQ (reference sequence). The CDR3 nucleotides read TGTGCCAGCAGCCGACAGGGGGTCTGGGAGCAGTACTTC. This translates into CASSRQGVWEQYF.

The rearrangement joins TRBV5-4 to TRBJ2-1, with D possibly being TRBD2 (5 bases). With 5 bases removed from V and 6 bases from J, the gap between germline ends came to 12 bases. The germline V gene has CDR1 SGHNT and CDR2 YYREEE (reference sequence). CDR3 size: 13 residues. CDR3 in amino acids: CASSRAGLNEQFF. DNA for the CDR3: TGTGCCAGCAGTCGGGCGGGTCTCAATGAGCAGTTCTTC.

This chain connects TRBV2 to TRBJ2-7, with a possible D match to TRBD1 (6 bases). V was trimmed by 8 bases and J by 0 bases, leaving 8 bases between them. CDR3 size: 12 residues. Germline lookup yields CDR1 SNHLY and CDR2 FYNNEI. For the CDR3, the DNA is TGTGCCAGCCACAGGGACTCCTACGAGCAGTACTTC. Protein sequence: CASHRDSYEQYF.

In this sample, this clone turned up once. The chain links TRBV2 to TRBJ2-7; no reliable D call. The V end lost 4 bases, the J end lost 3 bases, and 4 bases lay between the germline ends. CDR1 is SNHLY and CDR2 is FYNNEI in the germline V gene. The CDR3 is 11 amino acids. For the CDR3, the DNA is TGTGCCAGCAGTGCTCTCTACGAGCAGTACTTC. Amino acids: CASSALYEQYF.